The clone carrying this TCR beta chain was detected ten times or more. TCR beta libraries were made by quantitative 5'-RACE with molecular barcodes. TCRdb re-analysed the 5' RACE reads in MiXCR, keeping a single row per CDR3 protein. The sample contains about 36,000 distinct CDR3 sequences, 4.5% to 6% of which appear only once. The sample is drawn from a study of CD8 T cells in ankylosing spondylitis. The CDR3 has 13 amino acids. Germline trimming cut 4 bases from V and 7 bases from J; bases unmatched to any gene: 8. Germline V gene lookup returns CDR1 SGHRS and CDR2 YFSETQ. The rearrangement uses TRBV5-1 and TRBJ2-7; 7 positions agree with TRBD1. This clonotype was obtained from a male donor with ankylosing spondylitis or in good health (not recorded which). The sample comprised blood, either unsorted or a sorted T cell fraction (not recorded which). Here the CDR3 reads CASSDLTGEEQYF. CDR3 DNA sequence: TGCGCCAGCAGCGACCTAACAGGGGAAGAGCAGTACTTC.